This T cell receptor beta chain was sequenced in a study of T cells in Graves' hyperthyroidism and ophthalmopathy. Study-level information: Prior to any treatment, at the point of initial diagnosis, peripheral blood was collected.

It was considered stable Graves' hyperthyroidism when ophthalmopathy did not progress within 18 months. Pregnant or lactating patients were excluded, as were those with uncontrolled infection or other autoimmune disease. Diagnostic decisions used clinical symptoms, serum thyroxine and TRAb, thyroid ultrasound and orbital computed tomography. This clonotype has just a few counts. The investigators amplified TCR beta CDR3 regions from RNA transcripts. HTBI primers were used for first-round RT-PCR of the TCR CDR3. MiXCR, applied by TCRdb to the multiplex PCR reads, yields one record per CDR3 protein. Among under 650,000 distinct CDR3 sequences listed, about 17% were seen once. This TCR was recovered from a woman in her thirties with Graves' hyperthyroidism. The sample taken for sequencing was blood.

The CDR3 sequence: CASSPTGSSYNSPLHF. The CDR3 DNA follows: TGTGCCAGCAGTCCCACAGGGAGCTCCTATAATTCACCCCTCCACTTT. J is TRBJ1-6 and V is TRBV6-1; tentatively, D is TRBD1 (6 bases). CDR3 size: 16 residues. The germline CDR1 and CDR2 sequences are MNHNS and SASEGT. V was pared by 5 bases and J by 0 bases, with 11 bases between.